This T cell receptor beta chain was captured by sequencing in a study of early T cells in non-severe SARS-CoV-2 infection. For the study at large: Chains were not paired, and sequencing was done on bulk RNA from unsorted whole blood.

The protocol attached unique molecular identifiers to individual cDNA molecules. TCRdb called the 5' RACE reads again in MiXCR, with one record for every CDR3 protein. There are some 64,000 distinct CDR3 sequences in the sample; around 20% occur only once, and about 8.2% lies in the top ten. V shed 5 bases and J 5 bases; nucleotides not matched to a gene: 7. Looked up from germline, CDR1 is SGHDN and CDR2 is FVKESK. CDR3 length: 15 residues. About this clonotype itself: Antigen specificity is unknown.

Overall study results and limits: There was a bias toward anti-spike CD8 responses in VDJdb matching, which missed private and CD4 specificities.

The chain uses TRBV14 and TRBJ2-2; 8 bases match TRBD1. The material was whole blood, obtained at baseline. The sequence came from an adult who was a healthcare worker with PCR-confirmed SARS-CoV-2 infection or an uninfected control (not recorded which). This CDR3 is CASSGLDRVTGELFF. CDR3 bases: TGTGCCAGCAGCGGGCTGGACAGGGTTACCGGGGAGCTGTTTTTT.